This TCR beta chain was sequenced in a study of CD8 T cells in Susac syndrome. V was pared by 0 bases and J by 3 bases, with 12 bases between. Germline values: CDR1 LGHNA, CDR2 YSLEER. The CDR3 runs to 16 residues. A quantity of about 0.5 to 1 ug RNA underwent reverse transcription using random hexamers. One entry per CDR3 protein results from TCRdb running MiXCR on the immunoSEQ multiplex PCR reads. This sample yields roughly 100,000 distinct CDR3 sequences, of which around 94% are seen a single time; about 0.42% belongs to the top ten. This TCR derives from a human donor with Susac syndrome. J is TRBJ1-3 and V is TRBV4-3, with a tentative D call TRBD1 (5 bases). The sequenced sample was CD8+ T cells from PBMCs. The CDR3 is CASSQDSGQGGNTIYF. CDR3 bases: TGCGCCAGCAGCCAAGATAGCGGGCAGGGTGGAAACACCATATATTTT.